The 21 T cell receptor beta chains below all came from one sample that was sequenced in a study of cytomegalovirus exposure and HLA in healthy donors. PCR was performed using 60 Vbeta and 13 Jbeta primers. The repertoire was sequenced with immunoSEQ multiplex PCR; TCRdb's copy has only in-frame clones and lacks some. The table includes fewer than 200,000 clones, approximately 80% detected once. Sequencing was carried out using PBMCs. The receptors were sampled from a woman younger than 45 in good health and CMV-seropositive.

This clone has a single count. The chain recombines TRBV19 with TRBJ1-5, with D possibly matching TRBD1 (6 bases). Germline values: CDR1 LNHDA, CDR2 SQIVND (reference sequence). This CDR3 is built from 15 residues. V shed 3 bases and J shed 6 bases, with 15 bases lying between them. CDR3 nucleotide sequence: TGTGCCAGTAGTATGGGGAGGGGGAAGGTTCAGCCCCAGCATTTT. Residues: CASSMGRGKVQPQHF.

The rearrangement joins TRBV5-4 to TRBJ1-1; maybe TRBD1 (6 bases). Germline loops: CDR1 SGHNT, CDR2 YYREEE (reference sequence). The CDR3 extends over 15 amino acids. With 0 bases removed from V and 1 base from J, the gap between germline ends came to 10 bases. The CDR3 sequence: CASSLGGQPNTEAFF. The DNA of the CDR3 is TGTGCCAGCAGCTTGGGGGGACAACCGAACACTGAAGCTTTCTTT.

This chain joins TRBV7-2 and TRBJ2-1; a weak D match, TRBD1 (6 bases). V was pared by 5 bases and J by 4 bases, with 9 bases between. The CDR3 consists of 13 residues. From germline, CDR1 is SGHTA and CDR2 FQGNSA. The CDR3 DNA reads TGTGCCAGCAGCACGGACAGATACAATGAGCAGTTCTTC. It specifies CASSTDRYNEQFF.

The rearrangement joins TRBV30 to TRBJ1-3, with TRBD1 matching over 7 bases. Germline CDR1 and CDR2: GTSNPN and SVGIG (reference sequence). V shed 3 bases and J 0 bases; nucleotides not matched to a gene: 11. This CDR3 is built from 17 residues. CDR3 amino acids: CAWSPRQGTHSGNTIYF. The CDR3 DNA sequence: TGTGCCTGGAGCCCACGACAGGGCACCCACTCTGGAAACACCATATATTTT. Variable domain in full (rest from reference TRBV30 and TRBJ1-3): SQTIHQWPATLVQPVGSPLSLECTVEGTSNPNLYWYRQAAGRGLQLLFYSVGIGQISSEVPQNLSASRPQDRQFILSSKKLLLSDSGFYLCAWSPRQGTHSGNTIYFGEGSWLTVV.

This CDR3 reads CSAWARETQYF. CDR3 DNA sequence: TGCAGTGCCTGGGCGCGAGAGACCCAGTACTTC. The chain combines TRBV20-1 with TRBJ2-5, with D unclear. V was cut by 6 bases and J by 4 bases, with 9 bases left in between. This CDR3 is 11 amino acids long. Germline values: CDR1 DFQATT, CDR2 SNEGSKA (reference sequence).

V usage is TRBV6-6 and J usage is TRBJ2-2; 9 bases fit TRBD1. Trimming took 6 bases from V and 2 from J; bases not matched to a gene: 7. The V gene's germline CDR1 is MNHNY and CDR2 SVGAGI (reference sequence). This CDR3 spans 16 amino acids. CDR3 amino acids: CASRKKQGANTGELFF. The CDR3 DNA follows: TGTGCCAGCAGAAAGAAACAGGGGGCTAACACCGGGGAGCTGTTTTTT.

The J gene is TRBJ1-1, the V gene TRBV4-2; D unclear. The CDR3 spans 14 residues. Germline CDR1 is LGHNA and CDR2 is YNFKEQ. Trimming removed 3 bases from V and 4 bases from J, with 12 bases in between. CDR3 coding DNA: TGTGCCAGCAGCCATGGAGGGTTGGGCACTGAAGCTTTCTTT. Protein: CASSHGGLGTEAFF.

The chain carries TRBV6-5 and TRBJ2-2; perhaps TRBD1 as D (6 bases). Germline CDR1 reads MNHEY; CDR2 reads SVGAGI. Trimming removed 7 bases from V and 4 bases from J, with 16 bases in between. The CDR3 has 15 residues. The CDR3 loop is CASTVQQGGTGELFF. CDR3 bases: TGTGCCAGCACCGTACAACAGGGCGGCACCGGGGAGCTGTTTTTT.

The J gene is TRBJ2-7, the V gene TRBV11-2; tentative D call: TRBD1 (5 bases). The CDR3 is 14 residues long. Germline CDR1 SGHAT, CDR2 FQNNGV. The germline V and J ends were trimmed by 2 bases and 0 bases, with 8 bases remaining between them. CDR3 sequence (DNA): TGTGCCAGCAGCTTACAGGGATCCTCCTACGAGCAGTACTTC. This codes for CASSLQGSSYEQYF.

The CDR3 sequence is CATFGQTGHKETQYF. In DNA, the CDR3 is TGCGCCACCTTCGGGCAGACAGGGCATAAGGAGACCCAGTACTTC. The chain combines TRBV23-1 with TRBJ2-5; TRBD1 matches 7 bases. TRBV23-1 is annotated as an ORF whose role is uncertain. J was trimmed by 5 bases and V by 10 bases; bases with no gene match: 16. The CDR3 extends over 15 amino acids.

This sequence joins TRBV5-6 and TRBJ2-1, with 7 bases lining up with TRBD2. This CDR3 has 15 residues. Germline V gene sequence: CDR1 SGHDT, CDR2 YYEEEE. Trimming at V came to 1 base and at J to 5 bases, leaving 6 bases not matched to a gene. The CDR3 spells CASSLRLAVHNEQFF. Written as DNA, the CDR3 is TGTGCCAGCAGCTTGCGTCTAGCGGTGCACAATGAGCAGTTCTTC.

This clone turned up a few times. The chain is built from TRBV20-1 and TRBJ2-3; perhaps TRBD2 as D (6 bases). Germline V gene lookup returns CDR1 DFQATT and CDR2 SNEGSKA (reference sequence). CDR3 length: 11 residues. Trimming left V 6 bases short and J 6 bases short, with 10 bases between. The CDR3 nucleotides read TGCAGTGCGAACCTAGCGGATACGCAGTATTTT. Protein sequence: CSANLADTQYF.

The V gene is TRBV19, the J gene TRBJ1-1; the D is unclear. This CDR3 is built from 13 residues. Trimming took 3 bases from V and 3 from J, leaving 8 bases between them. In germline, CDR1 is LNHDA, CDR2 SQIVND (reference sequence). As DNA, the CDR3 is TGTGCCAGTAGTATTCGACGGGACACTGAAGCTTTCTTT. Protein sequence: CASSIRRDTEAFF.

The CDR3 region is CASSGPGYNEQFF. CDR3 coding DNA: TGTGCCAGCAGTGGACCAGGCTACAATGAGCAGTTCTTC. The rearrangement joins TRBV6-1 to TRBJ2-1; the D is unclear. V dropped 4 bases and J dropped 3 bases, with 7 bases sitting between them. The CDR3 length is 13 residues. In germline, CDR1 is MNHNS, CDR2 SASEGT.

The chain couples TRBV10-3 to TRBJ1-3; 7 nucleotides match TRBD1. This CDR3 has 14 amino acids. Germline V CDR1 and CDR2: ENHRY, SYGVKD. After removal of 8 bases from V and 2 bases from J, the junction contained 6 bases not matched to a gene. The CDR3 DNA reads as TGTGCCATCCGCCCCGGACAGGCTGGAAACACCATATATTTT. This sequence encodes CAIRPGQAGNTIYF.

V usage is TRBV28 and J usage is TRBJ1-1; the D gene is possibly TRBD1 (6 bases). CDR3 length: 16 amino acids. Trimming stripped 6 bases from V and 5 bases from J, with 22 bases between. Germline CDR1 MDHEN, CDR2 SYDVKM. In nucleotides, the CDR3 is TGTGCCAGCAGCCTACACCCACAGGGTTCCCGTACTGAAGCTTTCTTT. Protein: CASSLHPQGSRTEAFF. The whole variable domain, filled in from reference TRBV28 and TRBJ1-1, reads DVKVTQSSRYLVKRTGEKVFLECVQDMDHENMFWYRQDPGLGLRLIYFSYDVKMKEKGDIPEGYSVSREKKERFSLILESASTNQTSMYLCASSLHPQGSRTEAFFGQGTRLTVV.

The rearrangement uses TRBV28 and TRBJ1-1; D gene unclear. The length of the CDR3 is 16 residues. The V gene's germline CDR1 is MDHEN and CDR2 SYDVKM. The V and J ends lost 5 bases and 3 bases respectively, with 19 bases between them. CDR3 loop: CASSAGLIQMDTEAFF. The DNA of the CDR3 is TGTGCCAGCAGTGCGGGGTTGATTCAGATGGACACTGAAGCTTTCTTT. The variable domain in full, with the rest retrieved from reference TRBV28 and TRBJ1-1, is DVKVTQSSRYLVKRTGEKVFLECVQDMDHENMFWYRQDPGLGLRLIYFSYDVKMKEKGDIPEGYSVSREKKERFSLILESASTNQTSMYLCASSAGLIQMDTEAFFGQGTRLTVV.

The chain couples TRBV11-2 to TRBJ2-5; weak D call: TRBD1 (6 bases). CDR1 is SGHAT, CDR2 FQNNGV, per germline. V lost 2 bases and J lost 4, with 11 bases in between. This CDR3 contains 14 residues. CDR3 DNA: TGTGCCAGCAGCTTAACAGGGCTTGGAGAGACCCAGTACTTC. It codes for CASSLTGLGETQYF.

V is TRBV28 and J is TRBJ2-7; D is perhaps TRBD1 (5 bases). This CDR3 region has 15 residues. From germline, CDR1 is MDHEN and CDR2 SYDVKM. V dropped 0 bases and J dropped 2 bases, with 11 bases sitting between them. CDR3 bases: TGTGCCAGCAGTTTATGGCCAGGGCGCACCTACGAGCAGTACTTC. The encoded protein is CASSLWPGRTYEQYF.

The CDR3 protein is CASSQERGRQETQYF. The CDR3, as DNA: TGTGCCAGCAGCCAAGAGCGAGGCAGACAAGAGACCCAGTACTTC. The chain recombines TRBV4-2 with TRBJ2-5; D uncertain. CDR3 length equals 15 residues. V lost 0 bases, J lost 2 bases, and 10 bases lay in between. Germline CDR1 LGHNA, CDR2 YNFKEQ.

As concerns this clone: The same CDR3 also results from other DNA sequences found in this sample. This chain's CDR3 is CASSPLRGDTQYF. In DNA form, the CDR3 reads TGTGCCAGCTCCCCTTTAAGGGGGGATACGCAGTATTTT. The rearrangement uses TRBV18 and TRBJ2-3; perhaps TRBD1 as D (6 bases). There are 13 residues in the CDR3. With 6 bases removed from V and 6 bases from J, the gap between germline ends came to 13 bases. Germline loops: CDR1 KGHSH, CDR2 LQKENI.